This TCR beta chain was documented in a study of cytomegalovirus exposure and HLA in healthy donors. For this clone: Antigen: not known.

Germline CDR1 SGHNT, CDR2 YYREEE (reference sequence). V was clipped by 4 bases and J by 3 bases, with 14 bases between them. The CDR3 has 15 amino acids. Overall study findings and caveats: Both high specificity and high sensitivity reportedly marked the classifier's diagnosis of cytomegalovirus status.

60 Vbeta and 13 Jbeta primers were used in PCR. Here immunoSEQ multiplex PCR was the method, and the copy in TCRdb shows in-frame clones only, minus some. The sample has about 130,000 clones; 74% are singletons. The TCR originated in a male donor in good health and CMV-seronegative. The material sequenced was PBMCs. The chain has TRBV5-4 and TRBJ2-1; a possible D gene is TRBD1 (6 bases). The CDR3 DNA is TGTGCCAGCAGCCACAAAGGGACAAGCTACAATGAGCAGTTCTTC. Its translation: CASSHKGTSYNEQFF.